This passage covers 29 T cell receptor beta chains from one sample sequenced in a study of cytomegalovirus exposure and HLA in healthy donors. The PCR ran on 60 Vbeta and 13 Jbeta primers. This table comes from immunoSEQ multiplex PCR, and its TCRdb copy is limited to in-frame clones, with some not included. This sample has around 150,000 clones, with about four fifths found just once. Sequencing was performed on PBMCs. Receptor source: a human donor in good health.

Only a few counts were recorded for this clone. The genes are TRBV30 and TRBJ1-1; 7 bases fit TRBD1. V shed 8 bases, J shed 5 bases, and the junction held 11 bases outside the gene matches. Germline CDR1 and CDR2: GTSNPN and SVGIG (reference sequence). This CDR3 is built from 13 residues. The CDR3 here is CASPGQWGTEAFF. CDR3 DNA sequence: TGTGCCAGTCCGGGACAGTGGGGGACTGAAGCTTTCTTT.

This clone showed up just a few times. The chain employs TRBV6-1 and TRBJ1-5; D remains ambiguous. The germline V and J ends were trimmed by 3 bases and 5 bases, with 11 bases remaining between them. The V gene's germline CDR1 is MNHNS and CDR2 SASEGT. The CDR3 covers 14 residues. CDR3 sequence: CASSDGLRDQPQHF. The DNA for the CDR3 is TGTGCCAGCAGTGATGGTTTGCGGGATCAGCCCCAGCATTTT.

CDR3 nucleotide sequence: TGTGCCAGTAGTCCGACGTGGACTAGCGGGAGCTCCTACGAGCAGTACTTC. It codes for CASSPTWTSGSSYEQYF. The chain is built from TRBV19 and TRBJ2-7; 13 bases line up with TRBD2. Germline assignment: CDR1 LNHDA and CDR2 SQIVND (reference sequence). Trimming took 5 bases from V and 0 from J; bases not matched to a gene: 7. This CDR3 contains 17 residues.

In this sample, this clone turned up a few times. This chain connects TRBV5-1 to TRBJ1-2; TRBD1 matches 9 bases. After removal of 3 bases from V and 8 bases from J, the junction contained 2 bases not matched to a gene. The CDR3 runs to 12 residues. Germline V lookup: CDR1 SGHRS, CDR2 YFSETQ. The CDR3 DNA follows: TGCGCCAGCAGCTGGGACAGGGAAGGCTACACCTTC. This encodes CASSWDREGYTF.

J is TRBJ2-3 and V is TRBV5-1, with D possibly matching TRBD1 (5 bases). Germline V gene data show CDR1 as SGHRS and CDR2 as YFSETQ. The CDR3 totals 14 residues. V shed 2 bases and J shed 1 base, with 8 bases lying between them. The CDR3 here is CASSFGQRTDTQYF. The CDR3, as DNA: TGCGCCAGCAGCTTCGGACAACGCACAGATACGCAGTATTTT.

The rearrangement links TRBV7-2 to TRBJ1-2, with D possibly TRBD1 on 5 matching bases. Germline CDR1 reads SGHTA; CDR2 reads FQGNSA. The CDR3 totals 17 residues. The V gene lost 1 base and the J gene lost 6 bases, with 21 bases spanning the gap. DNA of the CDR3: TGTGCCAGCAGCTTAGATGGGGTAAAGTGGGACTCAGATGGCTACACCTTC. Its translation: CASSLDGVKWDSDGYTF.

This clone came up once. The chain joins TRBV6-5 to TRBJ2-4, with 9 bases aligning to TRBD2. The V and J ends lost 2 bases and 2 bases, in that order; junction bases with no gene match: 1. Germline CDR1 reads MNHEY; CDR2 reads SVGAGI. This CDR3 has 15 amino acids. The CDR3 here is CASSYLAGTKNIQYF. The CDR3 DNA reads as TGTGCCAGCAGTTACCTAGCGGGGACCAAAAACATTCAGTACTTC.

This clone was seen only once. This sequence joins TRBV7-9 and TRBJ1-4, with D perhaps matching TRBD1 (6 bases). CDR1 SEHNR and CDR2 FQNEAQ come from the germline V gene (reference sequence). V was cut by 3 bases and J by 8 bases, with 16 bases left in between. CDR3 length equals 15 residues. CDR3 region: CASSFGQTVGEKLFF. For the CDR3, the DNA is TGTGCCAGCAGCTTTGGACAGACGGTAGGAGAAAAACTGTTTTTT.

This clone was recorded only once. The J gene is TRBJ2-7, the V gene TRBV7-2, with 10 positions matching TRBD1. Trimming took 5 bases from V and 3 from J; bases not matched to a gene: 7. CDR3 length: 15 residues. The germline CDR1 and CDR2 sequences are SGHTA and FQGNSA. The CDR3 sequence: CASSEGDRGFYEQYF. CDR3 DNA sequence: TGTGCCAGCAGCGAGGGGGACAGGGGTTTCTACGAGCAGTACTTC.

CDR3 protein: CASSLEGATREQYF. Written as DNA, the CDR3 is TGTGCCAGCAGCTTAGAGGGGGCGACTCGCGAGCAGTACTTC. The chain has TRBV7-9 and TRBJ2-7; 7 nucleotides match TRBD1. Germline V gene lookup returns CDR1 SEHNR and CDR2 FQNEAQ (reference sequence). This CDR3 region has 14 residues. The V gene end was trimmed by 1 base and the J gene end by 6 bases; junction bases not matched to a gene: 6.

The chain links TRBV19 to TRBJ1-4; a weak D match, TRBD1 (6 bases). V lost 4 bases and J lost 8, with 17 bases in between. This CDR3 spans 15 amino acids. The germline gives CDR1 LNHDA, CDR2 SQIVND (reference sequence). The CDR3, as DNA: TGTGCCAGTAGTACGTCGACAGGTAGTCAAGAAAAACTGTTTTTT. Amino acid sequence: CASSTSTGSQEKLFF. The full variable domain, with the rest looked up from reference TRBV19 and TRBJ1-4, is DGGITQSPKYLFRKEGQNVTLSCEQNLNHDAMYWYRQDPGQGLRLIYYSQIVNDFQKGDIAEGYSVSREKKESFPLTVTSAQKNPTAFYLCASSTSTGSQEKLFFGSGTQLSVL.

The rearrangement links TRBV28 to TRBJ1-4; 8 bases line up with TRBD1. Germline CDR1 is MDHEN and CDR2 is SYDVKM. Losses at the gene ends were 8 bases for V and 7 bases for J; bases not matched to a gene: 12. This CDR3 has 15 residues. CDR3 nucleotide sequence: TGTGCCAGCGGACCATCACAGGGGGGAGGTGAAAAACTGTTTTTT. Protein product: CASGPSQGGGEKLFF.

The chain employs TRBV29-1 and TRBJ2-1, with D possibly being TRBD1 (6 bases). The germline V gene encodes CDR1 SQVTM and CDR2 ANQGSEA. Between the trimmed V and J ends, which lost 5 bases and 7 bases, there was a span of 9 bases. This CDR3 is 11 amino acids long. CDR3 residues: CSVLQGNEQFF. CDR3 nucleotide sequence: TGCAGCGTTTTACAGGGAAATGAGCAGTTCTTC.

The chain links TRBV5-3 to TRBJ2-5, with D maybe TRBD2 (6 bases). TRBV5-3 is an ORF, with its function uncertain. The CDR3 covers 17 residues. With 4 bases removed from V and 4 bases from J, the gap between germline ends came to 23 bases. CDR3 residues: CARSRAGRSVRRETQYF. CDR3 nucleotides: TGTGCCAGAAGCCGGGCCGGGAGATCAGTGAGGCGAGAGACCCAGTACTTC.

The rearrangement links TRBV11-1 to TRBJ1-4, with D hard to call. The CDR3 covers 13 residues. Germline V gives CDR1 SGHAT, CDR2 FQDESV (reference sequence). Trimming removed 1 base from V and 6 bases from J, with 6 bases in between. The CDR3 nucleotides read TGTGCCAGCAGCTTAGTCCGCGATGAAAAACTGTTTTTT. It is translated as CASSLVRDEKLFF. The variable domain in full, completed from reference TRBV11-1 and TRBJ1-4, reads EAEVAQSPRYKITEKSQAVAFWCDPISGHATLYWYRQILGQGPELLVQFQDESVVDDSQLPKDRFSAERLKGVDSTLKIQPAELGDSAMYLCASSLVRDEKLFFGSGTQLSVL.

V usage is TRBV7-2 and J usage is TRBJ2-7; a weak D match, TRBD1 (5 bases). The CDR3 consists of 14 residues. Germline CDR1 is SGHTA and CDR2 is FQGNSA. V was cut by 1 base and J by 5 bases, with 12 bases left in between. The CDR3 bases are TGTGCCAGCAGCTTAGAGATAGGGGTCGACGAGCAGTACTTC. Its protein product is CASSLEIGVDEQYF.

This clone occurred once. The J gene is TRBJ1-2, the V gene TRBV10-3, with D perhaps matching TRBD1 (5 bases). The germline V gene has CDR1 ENHRY and CDR2 SYGVKD. Trimming cost V 10 bases and J 4 bases, with 16 bases left between them. The CDR3 runs to 13 residues. DNA of the CDR3: TGTGCCACCAAGCCGGGACTGACCTATGGCTACACCTTC. This codes for CATKPGLTYGYTF.

The chain employs TRBV7-8 and TRBJ1-2; D gene uncertain. Trimming shortened V by 0 bases and J by 1 base, and 9 bases separated the two germline ends. CDR3 length: 15 residues. The germline gives CDR1 SGHVS, CDR2 FQNEAQ. CDR3 in amino acids: CASSLATQFNYGYTF. DNA for the CDR3: TGTGCCAGCAGCTTAGCCACCCAGTTTAACTATGGCTACACCTTC.

This clone has only a few counts. The chain employs TRBV5-1 and TRBJ1-1; D ambiguous. There are 14 residues in the CDR3. Per germline, CDR1 SGHRS and CDR2 YFSETQ. With 0 bases removed from V and 0 bases from J, the gap between germline ends came to 6 bases. This chain's CDR3 is CASSLGAMNTEAFF. The CDR3 bases are TGCGCCAGCAGCTTGGGGGCGATGAACACTGAAGCTTTCTTT. Full variable domain (missing parts from reference TRBV5-1 and TRBJ1-1): KAGVTQTPRYLIKTRGQQVTLSCSPISGHRSVSWYQQTPGQGLQFLFEYFSETQRNKGNFPGRFSGRQFSNSRSEMNVSTLELGDSALYLCASSLGAMNTEAFFGQGTRLTVV.

The chain links TRBV27 to TRBJ1-2; 7 bases are a match to TRBD1. J lost 5 bases, V lost 6 bases, and 6 bases had no gene match. The CDR3 covers 13 residues. Germline CDR1 and CDR2: MNHEY and SMNVEV (reference sequence). CDR3 amino acids: CASRPGGYYGYTF. The CDR3 bases are TGTGCCAGCAGGCCAGGGGGGTATTATGGCTACACCTTC.

The J gene is TRBJ1-1, the V gene TRBV2; 7 bases match TRBD1. V was clipped by 5 bases and J by 4 bases; unmatched bases: 4. The CDR3 is 13 amino acids. CDR1 and CDR2 (germline): SNHLY, FYNNEI. As DNA, the CDR3 is TGTGCCAGCAGTAAGGGGGCGATCACTGAAGCTTTCTTT. This codes for CASSKGAITEAFF.

The rearrangement joins TRBV19 to TRBJ1-1; D unclear. V gave up 5 bases and J gave up 5 bases, with 18 bases separating them. This CDR3 has 15 residues. Germline loops: CDR1 LNHDA, CDR2 SQIVND (reference sequence). CDR3 protein: CASSPEFGKLTEAFF. The CDR3 bases are TGTGCCAGTAGTCCCGAATTTGGCAAATTGACTGAAGCTTTCTTT.

J is TRBJ2-3 and V is TRBV7-2; D is undetermined. This CDR3 comprises 15 residues. Germline V gene data show CDR1 as SGHTA and CDR2 as FQGNSA. Trimming took off 1 base at V and 2 bases at J, with 10 bases between the two ends. CDR3 sequence reads: CASSLVGSSTDTQYF. CDR3 bases: TGTGCCAGCAGCTTAGTGGGCAGTTCCACAGATACGCAGTATTTT.

The chain combines TRBV14 with TRBJ2-7; 10 bases are a match to TRBD1. V gave up 3 bases and J gave up 3 bases; unmatched junction bases: 5. There are 15 residues in the CDR3. Germline CDR1 is SGHDN and CDR2 is FVKESK. CDR3 sequence reads: CASSHLTGGFYEQYF. In DNA form, the CDR3 reads TGTGCCAGCAGCCACTTGACAGGGGGCTTCTACGAGCAGTACTTC. The whole variable domain, filled in from reference TRBV14 and TRBJ2-7, reads EAGVTQFPSHSVIEKGQTVTLRCDPISGHDNLYWYRRVMGKEIKFLLHFVKESKQDESGMPNNRFLAERTGGTYSTLKVQPAELEDSGVYFCASSHLTGGFYEQYFGPGTRLTVT.

The rearrangement joins TRBV7-9 to TRBJ2-7; a weak D match, TRBD1 (6 bases). The CDR3 is 13 amino acids. The germline V and J ends were trimmed by 10 bases and 5 bases, with 18 bases remaining between them. Germline values: CDR1 SEHNR, CDR2 FQNEAQ (reference sequence). The CDR3 spells CATRRGGSDEQYF. In nucleotides, the CDR3 is TGTGCCACCCGGCGAGGGGGAAGTGACGAGCAGTACTTC.

This clone was counted a few times. This sample includes further DNA sequences coding for the same CDR3. The V and J genes are TRBV15 and TRBJ1-3, with D possibly being TRBD1 (6 bases). Trimming took 4 bases from V and 4 from J, leaving 11 bases between them. The CDR3 runs to 14 residues. CDR1 is LNHNV and CDR2 is YYDKDF in the germline V gene (reference sequence). CDR3 protein: CATSKGGSGNTIYF. The CDR3 DNA reads as TGTGCCACCAGCAAAGGGGGTTCAGGAAACACCATATATTTT.

The genes are TRBV28 and TRBJ2-1; D is perhaps TRBD2 (6 bases). Trimming pared 8 bases from V and 4 bases from J, leaving 12 bases between. Germline assignment: CDR1 MDHEN and CDR2 SYDVKM. The CDR3 spans 13 residues. The CDR3 spells CASEGDSYNEQFF. DNA of the CDR3: TGTGCCAGCGAAGGGGACTCTTACAATGAGCAGTTCTTC.

V and J are TRBV4-3 and TRBJ2-2; D is possibly TRBD1 (8 bases). Germline V lookup: CDR1 LGHNA, CDR2 YSLEER. Trimming took 3 bases from V and 7 from J, leaving 15 bases between them. The CDR3 loop spans 15 amino acids. The CDR3 DNA is TGCGCCAGCAGCCATGAGGACAGGGAGGGCGGGGAGCTGTTTTTT. It yields the protein CASSHEDREGGELFF.

The chain joins TRBV30 to TRBJ2-3; 7 positions agree with TRBD2. V dropped 2 bases and J dropped 0; count of bases not matched to a gene: 5. Germline lookup yields CDR1 GTSNPN and CDR2 SVGIG (reference sequence). This CDR3 region has 15 residues. The CDR3 is CAWSSGTKSTDTQYF. The CDR3 DNA reads as TGTGCCTGGAGTTCTGGGACTAAGAGCACAGATACGCAGTATTTT.